These 28 T cell receptor beta chains share one sample of origin, sequenced in a study of blood T cell repertoires in COVID-19. The repertoire was sequenced with immunoSEQ multiplex PCR; TCRdb's copy has only in-frame clones and lacks some. Altogether about 280,000 clones are present, about 85% being singletons, with the ten largest covering about an eighth. The sequencing input was peripheral blood. These receptor sequences come from a human donor in a cohort sampled during active COVID-19.

The table lists this clone with a count of one. The chain joins TRBV5-6 to TRBJ2-3, with a tentative D call TRBD2 (7 bases). The CDR3 has 16 residues. With 4 bases removed from V and 1 base from J, the gap between germline ends came to 16 bases. CDR1 and CDR2 (germline): SGHDT, YYEEEE. CDR3 sequence reads: CASSPLGGARTDTQYF. The CDR3 DNA follows: TGTGCCAGCAGCCCGCTTGGGGGGGCGCGCACAGATACGCAGTATTTT.

This clone was counted only a few times. This chain uses TRBV6-5 with TRBJ1-1; D is undetermined. The germline V gene encodes CDR1 MNHEY and CDR2 SVGAGI. CDR3 size: 11 residues. V gave up 2 bases and J gave up 11 bases, with 9 bases separating them. Written as DNA, the CDR3 is TGTGCCAGCAGTTACGGAGGGAGGGCTTTCTTT. Amino acid sequence: CASSYGGRAFF.

This chain links TRBV4-3 with TRBJ2-2; 8 bases are shared with TRBD2. CDR1 LGHNA and CDR2 YSLEER come from the germline V gene. The junction had 9 bases not matched to a gene; V was cut back by 2 bases and J by 7 bases. The CDR3 covers 16 residues. CDR3 DNA sequence: TGCGCCAGCAGCCAAAAGGGTAGCGGGATAGGCGGGGAGCTGTTTTTT. This gives the protein CASSQKGSGIGGELFF.

This chain joins TRBV19 and TRBJ1-2; TRBD1 might be the D (6 bases). Germline V lookup: CDR1 LNHDA, CDR2 SQIVND (reference sequence). This CDR3 region has 14 residues. The V end was cut by 6 bases, the J end by 7 bases, with 18 bases between. The CDR3 reads CASSRQAAAVGYTF. As DNA, the CDR3 is TGTGCCAGTAGCCGACAGGCCGCGGCTGTTGGCTACACCTTC.

The chain is built from TRBV7-9 and TRBJ2-3, with D perhaps matching TRBD1 (5 bases). Trimming shortened V by 5 bases and J by 6 bases, and 18 bases separated the two germline ends. The CDR3 is made up of 15 amino acids. Germline CDR1 and CDR2: SEHNR and FQNEAQ (reference sequence). This CDR3 reads CASSPVGHIGDTQYF. The CDR3 coding sequence is TGTGCCAGCAGCCCCGTGGGGCACATAGGCGATACGCAGTATTTT.

This chain links TRBV9 with TRBJ2-1; TRBD2 matches at 8 bases. The CDR3 contains 14 residues. V was clipped by 10 bases and J by 3 bases; unmatched bases: 9. Looked up from germline, CDR1 is SGDLS and CDR2 is YYNGEE. The CDR3 coding sequence is TGTGCCTCCACCCTAGCGGGCAACTACAATGAGCAGTTCTTC. This translates into CASTLAGNYNEQFF.

V usage is TRBV6-5 and J usage is TRBJ1-6; 8 bases are a match to TRBD1. Germline lookup yields CDR1 MNHEY and CDR2 SVGAGI. The CDR3 is 13 amino acids. V shed 6 bases and J 9 bases; nucleotides not matched to a gene: 4. The CDR3 DNA follows: TGTGCCAGCAGGGGGACAGGAGTTTCACCCCTCCACTTT. This codes for CASRGTGVSPLHF.

The rearrangement links TRBV2 to TRBJ2-5; TRBD1 might be the D (6 bases). Between the trimmed V and J ends, which lost 8 bases and 5 bases, there was a span of 15 bases. Per germline, CDR1 SNHLY and CDR2 FYNNEI. This CDR3 region has 13 residues. CDR3 bases: TGTGCCAGCGGTCAGGGGTATGCGGAGACCCAGTACTTC. Its translation is CASGQGYAETQYF.

For the CDR3, the DNA is TGCGCCAGCAGCCCCCCGGGGAGAGGTAGCTCCTACAATGAGCAGTTCTTC. Its translation: CASSPPGRGSSYNEQFF. The chain recombines TRBV5-1 with TRBJ2-1; TRBD2 might be the D (5 bases). The CDR3 consists of 17 residues. Germline assignment: CDR1 SGHRS and CDR2 YFSETQ. Trimming took off 4 bases at V and 0 bases at J, with 17 bases between the two ends.

The chain has TRBV7-2 and TRBJ2-3; TRBD2 matches 8 bases. J was trimmed by 8 bases and V by 7 bases; bases with no gene match: 14. The germline V gene has CDR1 SGHTA and CDR2 FQGNSA. The CDR3 has 15 amino acids. DNA for the CDR3: TGTGCCAGCAACCAGGGGACTAGAGGAAGGGGTACGCAGTATTTT. Translated: CASNQGTRGRGTQYF. The entire variable domain, with the rest obtained from reference TRBV7-2 and TRBJ2-3, is as follows: GAGVSQSPSNKVTEKGKDVELRCDPISGHTALYWYRQSLGQGLEFLIYFQGNSAPDKSGLPSDRFSAERTGGSVSTLTIQRTQQEDSAVYLCASNQGTRGRGTQYFGPGTRLTVL.

The V gene is TRBV2, the J gene TRBJ2-4; D is perhaps TRBD2 (5 bases). The germline V and J ends were trimmed by 2 bases and 0 bases, with 11 bases remaining between them. CDR1 and CDR2 (germline): SNHLY, FYNNEI. CDR3 length equals 16 residues. The CDR3 loop reads CASSELGSLAKNIQYF. The DNA for the CDR3 is TGTGCCAGCAGTGAATTGGGGAGCCTAGCCAAAAACATTCAGTACTTC.

This clone occurred once. The chain links TRBV3-1 (or the pseudogene TRBV3-2) to TRBJ1-2; 9 bases agree with TRBD1. J gave up 8 bases and V 5 bases, and 6 bases lay outside the gene matches. The germline CDR1 and CDR2 sequences are LGHDT and YNNKEL (reference sequence). This CDR3 has 13 residues. CDR3 sequence reads: CASSSGTGIGYTF. CDR3 nucleotides: TGTGCCAGCAGCTCCGGGACAGGGATCGGCTACACCTTC.

The chain is built from TRBV6-5 and TRBJ1-5; 11 nucleotides match TRBD1. With V trimmed by 5 bases and J by 4 bases, 4 bases remained unmatched. The germline gives CDR1 MNHEY, CDR2 SVGAGI. This CDR3 region has 15 residues. The CDR3 nucleotides read TGTGCCAGCAGTCGGGACAGGGGGGAGAATCAGCCCCAGCATTTT. It encodes CASSRDRGENQPQHF.

The rearrangement uses TRBV19 and TRBJ1-2; D is perhaps TRBD1 (6 bases). This CDR3 region has 14 residues. CDR1 is LNHDA, CDR2 SQIVND, per germline (reference sequence). V lost 3 bases to trimming and J lost 5 bases, with 13 bases between them. The CDR3 is CASSMGTFKYGYTF. The CDR3 coding sequence is TGTGCCAGTAGTATGGGGACATTTAAATATGGCTACACCTTC.

The DNA for the CDR3 is TGTGCCAGCAGCCAAGTATTCACTGAAGCTTTCTTT. Its translation: CASSQVFTEAFF. The chain employs TRBV3-1 (or the pseudogene TRBV3-2) and TRBJ1-1; D is unresolved. With 1 base removed from V and 4 bases from J, the gap between germline ends came to 4 bases. Germline CDR1 LGHDT, CDR2 YNNKEL (reference sequence). The CDR3 runs to 12 residues.

The chain employs TRBV12-3 or TRBV12-4 and TRBJ2-1; D is uncertain. This CDR3 comprises 13 residues. V shed 6 bases and J shed 0 bases, with 6 bases lying between them. The CDR3 reads CASRLSSYNEQFF. CDR3 in DNA: TGTGCCAGCAGACTGAGCTCCTACAATGAGCAGTTCTTC.

The gene calls are TRBV9 and TRBJ1-5; 8 bases are a match to TRBD1. This CDR3 comprises 16 residues. Germline-derived CDR1 and CDR2 are SGDLS and YYNGEE. J gave up 0 bases and V 4 bases, and 6 bases lay outside the gene matches. The CDR3 nucleotides are TGTGCCAGCAGCCTTGACAGGGGCCATAGCAATCAGCCCCAGCATTTT. It encodes CASSLDRGHSNQPQHF.

This chain links TRBV7-2 with TRBJ2-5; 8 bases map to TRBD2. The germline V gene encodes CDR1 SGHTA and CDR2 FQGNSA. The CDR3 extends over 13 amino acids. V was pared by 5 bases and J by 5 bases, with 4 bases of the junction left unmatched. In DNA, the CDR3 is TGTGCCAGCAGCGGAGGACTAGCCGAGACCCAGTACTTC. Its translation is CASSGGLAETQYF.

This chain uses TRBV7-9 with TRBJ1-2; D gene uncertain. V lost 4 bases and J lost 5, with 8 bases in between. This CDR3 is built from 12 residues. CDR1 is SEHNR and CDR2 is FQNEAQ in the germline V gene (reference sequence). The CDR3 sequence is CASSYETYGYTF. The CDR3 bases are TGTGCCAGCAGCTACGAGACTTATGGCTACACCTTC.

The chain couples TRBV12-5 to TRBJ2-5; TRBD1 matches at 9 bases. The CDR3 contains 16 residues. Germline assignment: CDR1 LGHNT and CDR2 FRNRAP. V shed 1 base and J 2 bases; nucleotides not matched to a gene: 5. For the CDR3, the DNA is TGTGCTAGTGGTTTGGCAGGGACAGGGATGCAAGAGACCCAGTACTTC. This encodes CASGLAGTGMQETQYF. The whole variable domain, filled in from reference TRBV12-5 and TRBJ2-5, reads DARVTQTPRHKVTEMGQEVTMRCQPILGHNTVFWYRQTMMQGLELLAYFRNRAPLDDSGMPKDRFSAEMPDATLATLKIQPSEPRDSAVYFCASGLAGTGMQETQYFGPGTRLLVL.

The chain links TRBV7-2 to TRBJ2-3; D possibly corresponds to TRBD2 (5 bases). The V end was cut by 4 bases, the J end by 7 bases, with 12 bases between. The CDR3 loop spans 13 amino acids. CDR1 and CDR2 (germline): SGHTA, FQGNSA. The CDR3 DNA follows: TGTGCCAGCAGCTCTAGGGAGCGGAATACGCAGTATTTT. This encodes CASSSRERNTQYF. Variable domain in full (rest from reference TRBV7-2 and TRBJ2-3): GAGVSQSPSNKVTEKGKDVELRCDPISGHTALYWYRQSLGQGLEFLIYFQGNSAPDKSGLPSDRFSAERTGGSVSTLTIQRTQQEDSAVYLCASSSRERNTQYFGPGTRLTVL.

The chain recombines TRBV5-1 with TRBJ1-2, with D possibly matching TRBD1 (5 bases). The V gene lost 2 bases and the J gene lost 3 bases, with 14 bases spanning the gap. CDR1 and CDR2 from the germline V gene are SGHRS and YFSETQ. This CDR3 has 15 residues. As DNA, the CDR3 is TGCGCCAGCAGCTTTCTAGGAGGGACGGACTATGGCTACACCTTC. Translating it yields CASSFLGGTDYGYTF.

This chain joins TRBV7-9 and TRBJ1-1, with a weak D call TRBD1 (5 bases). Germline V gene sequence: CDR1 SEHNR, CDR2 FQNEAQ (reference sequence). CDR3 size: 13 residues. Trimming stripped 2 bases from V and 7 bases from J, with 11 bases between. The CDR3 sequence is CASSLRQGNEAFF. CDR3 nucleotides: TGTGCCAGCAGCTTACGGCAGGGTAATGAAGCTTTCTTT.

This chain links TRBV25-1 with TRBJ2-1, with D perhaps TRBD2 (5 bases). Trimming cost V 8 bases and J 4 bases, with 9 bases left between them. The CDR3 contains 12 residues. Germline loops: CDR1 MGHDK, CDR2 SYGVNS. In nucleotides, the CDR3 is TGTGCCAGCGAGCGGCTATACAATGAGCAGTTCTTC. Protein product: CASERLYNEQFF.

The chain combines TRBV27 with TRBJ2-1; 8 bases line up with TRBD1. After removal of 6 bases from V and 2 bases from J, the junction contained 6 bases not matched to a gene. Germline CDR1 is MNHEY and CDR2 is SMNVEV (reference sequence). The CDR3 runs 15 residues. CDR3 residues: CASRSTGGAYNEQFF. CDR3 nucleotides: TGTGCCAGCAGATCAACAGGGGGTGCCTACAATGAGCAGTTCTTC.

The chain is built from TRBV6-5 and TRBJ1-3; D unclear. Germline V gene sequence: CDR1 MNHEY, CDR2 SVGAGI. V was shortened by 2 bases and J by 1 base, with 9 bases between the two germline ends. The CDR3 is made up of 15 amino acids. CDR3 sequence: CASSYAVTSGNTIYF. The CDR3 DNA sequence: TGTGCCAGCAGTTACGCAGTAACGTCTGGAAACACCATATATTTT.

The chain employs TRBV2 and TRBJ2-7, with 7 positions matching TRBD1. With V trimmed by 8 bases and J by 7 bases, 11 bases remained unmatched. CDR3 length equals 13 residues. Germline values: CDR1 SNHLY, CDR2 FYNNEI. The CDR3 sequence: CASGRQGTREQYF. The CDR3 nucleotides read TGTGCCAGCGGGAGACAGGGAACGCGGGAGCAGTACTTC.

The CDR3 reads CASNRDYSADTQYF. The CDR3, as DNA: TGTGCCAGTAATCGGGACTACAGCGCAGATACGCAGTATTTT. This chain links TRBV19 with TRBJ2-3, with TRBD2 matching over 7 bases. The CDR3 loop spans 14 amino acids. CDR1 is LNHDA, CDR2 SQIVND, per germline (reference sequence). V lost 7 bases and J lost 4; bases outside the gene matches: 8.